This TCR beta chain was observed in a study of OX40 agonist ivuxolimab in advanced cancers. V lost 0 bases and J 10 bases, leaving 15 bases between the germline ends. CDR1 is SQVTM, CDR2 ANQGSEA, per germline. CDR3 length: 13 amino acids. TCRdb keeps only in-frame clones here, not all; method: immunoSEQ multiplex PCR. This sample yields approximately 76,000 clones, of which approximately 95% are seen a single time; about 11% belongs to the top ten. The sequences come from CD4+ or CD8+ T cells sorted from blood, collected in a trial of the OX40 agonist ivuxolimab. The TCR was taken from an adult with an advanced solid tumor such as melanoma, head and neck, liver or kidney cancer. The V call is TRBV29-1, the J call TRBJ1-1, with D possibly being TRBD1 (5 bases). CDR3 bases: TGCAGCGTTGAAGAGCGCGGTGGGGACGGAGCTTTCTTT. Amino acids: CSVEERGGDGAFF.